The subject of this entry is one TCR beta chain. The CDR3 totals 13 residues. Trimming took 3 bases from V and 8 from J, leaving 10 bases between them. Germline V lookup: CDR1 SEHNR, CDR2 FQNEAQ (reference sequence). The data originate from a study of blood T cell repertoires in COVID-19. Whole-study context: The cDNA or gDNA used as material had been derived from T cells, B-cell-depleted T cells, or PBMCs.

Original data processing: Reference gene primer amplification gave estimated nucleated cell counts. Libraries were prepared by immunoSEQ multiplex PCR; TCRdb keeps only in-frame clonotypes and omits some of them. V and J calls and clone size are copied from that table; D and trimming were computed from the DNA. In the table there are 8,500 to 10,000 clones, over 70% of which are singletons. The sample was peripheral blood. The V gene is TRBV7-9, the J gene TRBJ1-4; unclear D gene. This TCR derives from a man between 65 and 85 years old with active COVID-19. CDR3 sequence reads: CASSLDYQEKLFF. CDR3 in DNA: TGTGCCAGCAGCTTGGACTATCAGGAAAAACTGTTTTTT.